This section outlines one T cell receptor (beta chain) sequence together with its context. The V gene lost 5 bases and the J gene lost 4 bases, with 20 bases spanning the gap. This CDR3 has 16 residues. Per the germline V gene, CDR1 is SGHVS and CDR2 is FNYEAQ. This sample was included in a study of control samples from healthy donors and cancer patients. Repertoires were generated with immunoSEQ multiplex PCR, while TCRdb's copy carries only in-frame clones and drops some. This table has fewer than 130,000 clones, roughly 88% appearing once. Sequenced sample: PBMCs. This clonotype was obtained from a woman aged 55-69 years with lung cancer. The gene calls are TRBV7-6 and TRBJ2-5; tentatively, D is TRBD2 (6 bases). The CDR3 bases are TGTGCCAGCAGCGCTAGGGCGGTCGGGGGTTCAGAGACCCAGTACTTC. Encoded protein: CASSARAVGGSETQYF.